This T cell receptor beta chain was sequenced for a study of blood T cell repertoires in COVID-19. Study-level information: Donors in the United States, Italy and Spain gave samples during acute or convalescent COVID-19.

Seattle participants joined during active infection and were tracked over time. Authors' analysis steps: Cell counts per sample came from amplifying reference gene primers. The method was immunoSEQ multiplex PCR; TCRdb's version includes in-frame clones alone and lacks a portion of them. V, J and clone size were drawn from that table, and D and trimming were deduced from the DNA. Seen here are a few hundred thousand clones, about 87% observed once, and the top ten hold 0.8% to 0.85%. Germline loops: CDR1 SGHTA, CDR2 FQGNSA. Unmatched junction bases numbered 12, after V lost 6 bases and J lost 7 bases. CDR3 length: 15 amino acids.

The clonotype was recovered from a man between 18 and 35 years old with COVID-19, enrolled during active disease. The J gene is TRBJ1-2, the V gene TRBV7-2; 9 bases agree with TRBD1. Sequences were obtained from peripheral blood. The CDR3 here is CASSSTGGASGGYTF. In DNA, the CDR3 is TGTGCCAGCAGTAGTACAGGGGGCGCTTCGGGTGGCTACACCTTC.